These 4 T cell receptor beta chains originate from one sample sequenced in a study of cytomegalovirus exposure and HLA in healthy donors. The study ran its PCR with 60 Vbeta and 13 Jbeta primers. Profiling relied on immunoSEQ multiplex PCR, and the TCRdb table lists in-frame clones only, not all of them. This table holds 120,000 to 150,000 clones, under 90% found once. The sequenced sample was PBMCs. These receptors all stem from a boy between 2 and 10 years old in good health and CMV-seronegative.

The V gene is TRBV5-6, the J gene TRBJ2-3, with a tentative D call TRBD2 (6 bases). Per germline, CDR1 SGHDT and CDR2 YYEEEE. This CDR3 spans 16 amino acids. Trimming removed 1 base from V and 2 bases from J, with 14 bases in between. The CDR3 protein is CASSLRSGTYTDTQYF. The CDR3 DNA reads TGTGCCAGCAGCTTGCGGTCCGGGACTTACACAGATACGCAGTATTTT.

The chain has TRBV7-2 and TRBJ2-2; 8 bases line up with TRBD1. Trimming cost V 3 bases and J 0 bases; bases outside gene matches: 6. Germline V lookup: CDR1 SGHTA, CDR2 FQGNSA. This CDR3 is built from 17 residues. For the CDR3, the DNA is TGTGCCAGCAGCTTCCCAGGGGGCGCCCCGAACACCGGGGAGCTGTTTTTT. Protein: CASSFPGGAPNTGELFF.

The gene calls are TRBV4-3 and TRBJ2-1; TRBD2 matches 8 bases. This CDR3 region has 14 residues. Germline CDR1 is LGHNA and CDR2 is YSLEER. With V trimmed by 0 bases and J by 7 bases, 2 bases remained unmatched. The CDR3 region is CASSQDGTRNEQFF. In DNA form, the CDR3 reads TGCGCCAGCAGCCAAGATGGGACTAGAAATGAGCAGTTCTTC.

This chain links TRBV6-5 with TRBJ1-2, with 8 bases that match TRBD1. The CDR3 runs to 14 residues. Germline V gene lookup returns CDR1 MNHEY and CDR2 SVGAGI. Trimming removed 4 bases from V and 3 bases from J; junction bases left unmatched: 4. The CDR3: CASSSAGGDYGYTF. DNA for the CDR3: TGTGCCAGCAGTTCAGCAGGGGGCGACTATGGCTACACCTTC.